This entry concerns a single T cell receptor (beta chain). Its antigen is not known. This sample is part of a study of cytomegalovirus exposure and HLA in healthy donors. Study-level findings and limits: When analyzed later, the rates of TCR association showed variation by HLA locus, with DRB1 the most and HLA-C the fewest. Some public TCRs appeared in many individuals, while most sequences were rare.

The PCR made use of 60 Vbeta and 13 Jbeta primers. The data were produced by immunoSEQ multiplex PCR, yet TCRdb's version contains in-frame clones alone and is incomplete. The profile shows roughly 150,000 clones, approximately 73% of them singletons. The CDR3 extends over 17 amino acids. Deletions cut 4 bases from V and 7 bases from J, with 23 bases between. Germline values: CDR1 LNHDA, CDR2 SQIVND (reference sequence). The chain uses TRBV19 and TRBJ1-5; D call uncertain. The sequenced sample consisted of PBMCs. This receptor was identified in a woman under 30 in good health and CMV-seropositive. In DNA form, the CDR3 reads TGTGCCAGTAGTACCCGTTATCAGGTAGACGTGCGCCAGCCCCAGCATTTT. It encodes CASSTRYQVDVRQPQHF.